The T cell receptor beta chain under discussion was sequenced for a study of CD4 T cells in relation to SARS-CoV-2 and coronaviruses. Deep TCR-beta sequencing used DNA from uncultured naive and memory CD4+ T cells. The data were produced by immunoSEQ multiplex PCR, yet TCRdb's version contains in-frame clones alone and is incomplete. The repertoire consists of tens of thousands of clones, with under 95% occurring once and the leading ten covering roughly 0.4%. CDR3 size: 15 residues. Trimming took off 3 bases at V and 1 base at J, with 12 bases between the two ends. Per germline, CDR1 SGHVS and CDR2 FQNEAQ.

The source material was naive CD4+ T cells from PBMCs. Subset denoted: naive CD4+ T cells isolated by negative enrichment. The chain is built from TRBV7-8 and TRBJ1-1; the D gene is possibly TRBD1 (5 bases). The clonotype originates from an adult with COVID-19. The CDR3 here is CASSFYPGRNTEAFF. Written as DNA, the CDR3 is TGTGCCAGCAGCTTTTACCCAGGGAGGAACACTGAAGCTTTCTTT. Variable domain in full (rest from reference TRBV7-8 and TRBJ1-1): GAGVSQSPRYKVAKRGQDVALRCDPISGHVSLFWYQQALGQGPEFLTYFQNEAQLDKSGLPSDRFFAERPEGSVSTLKIQRTQQEDSAVYLCASSFYPGRNTEAFFGQGTRLTVV.